The TCR beta chain under discussion was sequenced for a study of technical replicates of blood from several donors. TCRdb's copy holds only in-frame clones and misses some; the assay was immunoSEQ multiplex PCR. The table lists approximately 85,000 clones, nearly 95% of them singletons. This receptor was taken from a human donor in good health. Input material: T cells isolated from PBMCs.

The CDR3 coding sequence is TGTGCCAGCAGCGTAGGGGGACTAGCGGGAGGAGGTGAGCAGTTCTTC. As protein: CASSVGGLAGGGEQFF. This chain joins TRBV9 and TRBJ2-1; 15 bases match TRBD2. This CDR3 is 16 amino acids long. The trim removed 0 bases at V and 9 bases at J, leaving 4 bases unmatched. Germline loops: CDR1 SGDLS, CDR2 YYNGEE.